This TCR beta chain was captured by sequencing in a study of siplizumab effects on memory and regulatory T cells. The method was immunoSEQ multiplex PCR; TCRdb's version includes in-frame clones alone and lacks a portion of them. The sample carries about 110,000 clones, 90% to 95% recorded once. On this clone itself: Its antigen is still unknown.

V was cut by 7 bases and J by 8 bases, with 19 bases left in between. Germline V gene data show CDR1 as SGHRS and CDR2 as YFSETQ. This CDR3 spans 14 amino acids. Study-wide results and limits: In roughly 75-96% of proliferating CD4+ or CD8+ clones, a naive or memory phenotype could not be assigned. Apparently key alloresponse contributors, naive T cells also seemed more diverse than memory cells. Unstimulated subsets were the mapping target of only a minor fraction of alloreactive clones.

The receptor was derived from a human donor in good health. The chain is built from TRBV5-1 and TRBJ1-5, with a possible D match to TRBD1 (5 bases). The sequencing input was Tregs sorted from blood. The DNA of the CDR3 is TGCGCCAGCGGAGAGGGACCCGGGGTAAAGCCCCAGCATTTT. Translating gives CASGEGPGVKPQHF.